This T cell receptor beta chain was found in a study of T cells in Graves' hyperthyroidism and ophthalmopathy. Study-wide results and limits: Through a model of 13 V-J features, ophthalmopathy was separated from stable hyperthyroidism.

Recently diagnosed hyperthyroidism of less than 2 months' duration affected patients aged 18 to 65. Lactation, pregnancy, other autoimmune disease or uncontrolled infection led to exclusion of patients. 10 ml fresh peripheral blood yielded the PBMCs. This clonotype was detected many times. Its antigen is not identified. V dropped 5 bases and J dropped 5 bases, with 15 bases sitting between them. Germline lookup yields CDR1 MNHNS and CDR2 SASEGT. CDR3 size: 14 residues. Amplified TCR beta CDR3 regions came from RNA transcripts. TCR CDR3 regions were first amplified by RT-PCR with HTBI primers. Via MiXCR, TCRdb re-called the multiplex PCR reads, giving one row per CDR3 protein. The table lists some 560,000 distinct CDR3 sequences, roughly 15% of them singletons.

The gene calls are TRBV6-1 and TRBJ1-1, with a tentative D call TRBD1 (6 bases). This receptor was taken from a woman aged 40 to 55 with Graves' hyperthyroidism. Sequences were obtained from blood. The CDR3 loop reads CASSYGGGRTEAFF. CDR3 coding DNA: TGTGCCAGCAGTTACGGGGGGGGGCGTACTGAAGCTTTCTTT.